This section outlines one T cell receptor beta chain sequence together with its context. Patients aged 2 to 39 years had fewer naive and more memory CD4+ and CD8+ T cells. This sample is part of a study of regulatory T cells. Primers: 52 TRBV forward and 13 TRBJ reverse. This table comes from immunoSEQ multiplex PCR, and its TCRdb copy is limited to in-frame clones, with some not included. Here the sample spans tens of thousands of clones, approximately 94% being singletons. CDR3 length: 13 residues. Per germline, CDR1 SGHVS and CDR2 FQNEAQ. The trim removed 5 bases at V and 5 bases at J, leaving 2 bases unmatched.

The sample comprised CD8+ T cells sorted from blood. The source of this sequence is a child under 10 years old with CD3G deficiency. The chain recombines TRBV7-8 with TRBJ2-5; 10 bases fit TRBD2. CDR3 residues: CASSNSGRETQYF. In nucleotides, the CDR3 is TGTGCCAGCAGCAATAGCGGGAGGGAGACCCAGTACTTC.